This record concerns one T cell receptor beta chain sequence. The target antigen is unknown. This entry is derived from a study of cytomegalovirus exposure and HLA in healthy donors. Across the study: Genetic ancestry analysis placed about 80% of the approximately 400 donors that were genotyped in the Caucasian-associated cluster.

The PCR was carried out with 60 Vbeta primers and 13 Jbeta primers. The repertoire was sequenced with immunoSEQ multiplex PCR; TCRdb's copy has only in-frame clones and lacks some. The profile shows about 180,000 clones, around 80% of them singletons. Study conclusions and caveats: Later on, a genetic analysis was performed. It linked a missense variant in DCLRE1C with V- and J-gene trimming of TCR beta. Prior analysis indicated that the majority of TCR beta V segments exhibited productivity approximately 87% or approximately 30% of the time.

Germline CDR1 is GTSNPN and CDR2 is SVGIG (reference sequence). V was trimmed by 0 bases and J by 0 bases, leaving 21 bases between them. This CDR3 has 20 residues. The sequence derives from a woman younger than 45 in good health and CMV-seronegative. Sample: PBMCs. The chain recombines TRBV30 with TRBJ1-6; D perhaps matches TRBD1 (5 bases). CDR3 in amino acids: CAWSVRRTAGRSSYNSPLHF. In DNA, the CDR3 is TGTGCCTGGAGTGTACGAAGAACGGCGGGGCGAAGCTCCTATAATTCACCCCTCCACTTT.